A selection of T cell receptor beta chains follows, all from one sample in a study of blood T cell repertoires in COVID-19. The table came from immunoSEQ multiplex PCR; TCRdb's copy has only in-frame clones and leaves some out. The sample lists around 74,000 clones, around nine tenths occurring once. The sequenced sample was peripheral blood. These receptors originate from a man younger than 40 with acute or convalescent COVID-19. Both conserved end residues are part of each CDR3. D genes are given only for firm matches. Expanded clones get a size class; other rows say once, few or many, or leave the size out.

CDR3 length	clone size	J gene	D gene	V gene	CDR3 DNA	CDR3 protein
14	NA	TRBJ2-3	TRBD1	TRBV18	TGTGCCAGCTCACGGGGACAGGGAACAGATACGCAGTATTTT	CASSRGQGTDTQYF
14	once	TRBJ1-3	NA	TRBV21-1	TGTGCCAGCAGCAAAGACCGACACCGAAACACCATATATTTT	CASSKDRHRNTIYF
14	NA	TRBJ2-5	TRBD1	TRBV15	TGTGCCACCGCGGACAGGGGGAAGTTAGAGACCCAGTACTTC	CATADRGKLETQYF
13	NA	TRBJ1-1	TRBD1	TRBV27	TGTGCCAGCTCTGTGGACAGGGACACTGAAGCTTTCTTT	CASSVDRDTEAFF
14	NA	TRBJ2-1	TRBD2	TRBV5-6	TGTGCCAGCAGCTTGAGTCTAGCGGGGATTGAGCAGTTCTTC	CASSLSLAGIEQFF
14	few	TRBJ2-7	TRBD2	TRBV28	TGTGCCAGCGGAGGGACTAGCGGAGACTACGAGCAGTACTTC	CASGGTSGDYEQYF
12	few	TRBJ2-3	NA	TRBV12-3/TRBV12-4	TGTGCCAGCAGTCCGGGGTCGGTTCTGGAGTATTTT	CASSPGSVLEYF
13	NA	TRBJ2-2	NA	TRBV11-2	TGTGCCAGCAGCCGTACAAACACCGGGGAGCTGTTTTTT	CASSRTNTGELFF
15	NA	TRBJ2-5	TRBD2	TRBV13	TGTGCCAGCAGCCGGGGACTAGCGGGAGTAGAGACCCAGTACTTC	CASSRGLAGVETQYF
12	few	TRBJ1-5	TRBD1	TRBV10-1	TGCGCCAACCGGGACAGAAATCAGCCCCAGCATTTT	CANRDRNQPQHF
12	NA	TRBJ2-4	NA	TRBV6-5	TGTGCCAGTCTTGGAAGTCTAGTCGGCCTATGGTTC	CASLGSLVGLWF
13	NA	TRBJ2-7	NA	TRBV28	TGTGCCAGCAGTGGGAGGCAGCCGTACGGGCAGTACTTC	CASSGRQPYGQYF
22	NA	TRBJ2-7	TRBD2	TRBV4-1	TGCGCCAGCAGCCTCAGGACAATCTCGGACACCCGGACTAGCGGCCTTAATTACGAGCAGTACTTC	CASSLRTISDTRTSGLNYEQYF